The present TCR beta chain was sequenced within a study of cytomegalovirus exposure and HLA in healthy donors. Study findings and constraints: Sequence variants that were highly shared formed a cluster that was likely a sequencing artifact. In a later analysis, a missense DCLRE1C variant was linked to TCR beta V- and J-gene trimming.

Of note for this clone: What it binds is unknown.

Both 60 Vbeta primers and 13 Jbeta primers went into the PCR. The protocol was immunoSEQ multiplex PCR, while the TCRdb copy is restricted to in-frame clones and leaves out a portion. This sample yields some 97,000 clones, of which about 77% are seen a single time; 4% belongs to the top ten. The CDR3 is 14 amino acids. CDR1 and CDR2 from the germline V gene are MNHEY and SVGAGI. Trimming shortened V by 6 bases and J by 1 base, and 12 bases separated the two germline ends. The J gene is TRBJ1-1, the V gene TRBV6-5; perhaps TRBD1 as D (5 bases). The sequence came from a woman aged 45 to 65 in good health and CMV-seropositive. The sample consisted of PBMCs. CDR3 sequence (DNA): TGTGCCAGCAGAGCGGGACCGGCGAACACTGAAGCTTTCTTT. Its translation: CASRAGPANTEAFF.